The 12 T cell receptor beta chains below all came from one sample that was sequenced in a study of CD8 T cell repertoires and HIV-1 epitope variants. These receptors' antigens are unknown. The data were produced by immunoSEQ multiplex PCR, yet TCRdb's version contains in-frame clones alone and is incomplete. The sample holds roughly 5,000 clones, 55% to 70% seen once. Sequencing was done on a sample of cultured CD8+ T cells derived from PBMCs. The source of these receptors is a male donor with HIV.

The table lists this clone with a count of one. This rearrangement joins TRBV27 to TRBJ2-4, with a tentative D call TRBD2 (6 bases). The CDR3 sequence is 13 residues long. In germline, CDR1 is MNHEY, CDR2 SMNVEV (reference sequence). V lost 6 bases, J lost 0 bases, and 6 bases lay in between. In DNA, the CDR3 is TGTGCCAGCAGGGGACTAGCCAAAAACATTCAGTACTTC. Its protein product is CASRGLAKNIQYF.

The rearrangement links TRBV7-9 to TRBJ2-7; possibly TRBD2 for D (7 bases). The length of the CDR3 is 17 residues. Germline CDR1 and CDR2: SEHNR and FQNEAQ (reference sequence). The V end was cut by 5 bases, the J end by 2 bases, with 22 bases between. The chain's CDR3 is CASSPRGAGEEAYEQYF. In nucleotides, the CDR3 is TGTGCCAGCAGCCCAAGGGGGGCGGGAGAGGAAGCCTACGAGCAGTACTTC.

The CDR3 DNA is TGCGCCAGCAGCTTGTGGGACAGGGGGCGAGATACGCAGTATTTT. Its translation is CASSLWDRGRDTQYF. The chain joins TRBV5-1 to TRBJ2-3; TRBD1 agrees at 12 bases. The CDR3 has 15 amino acids. From germline, CDR1 is SGHRS and CDR2 YFSETQ. Trimming removed 1 base from V and 5 bases from J; junction bases left unmatched: 2.

This clone was seen a handful of times. The J gene is TRBJ1-4, the V gene TRBV4-3; D possibly corresponds to TRBD1 (5 bases). CDR1 is LGHNA, CDR2 YSLEER, per germline. This CDR3 spans 16 amino acids. V was shortened by 2 bases and J by 5 bases, with 15 bases between the two germline ends. The chain's CDR3 is CASSQFLGAENEKLFF. The CDR3 DNA reads TGCGCCAGCAGCCAATTCCTCGGGGCAGAGAATGAAAAACTGTTTTTT.

In DNA, the CDR3 is TGTGCCAGCAGCTTAGGACAGGGTAATAATCAGCCCCAGCATTTT. Amino acid sequence: CASSLGQGNNQPQHF. This rearrangement joins TRBV27 to TRBJ1-5, with 8 bases aligning to TRBD1. The V segment lost 6 bases and the J segment 4 bases; nucleotides outside the gene matches: 8. This CDR3 region has 15 residues. Looked up from germline, CDR1 is MNHEY and CDR2 is SMNVEV (reference sequence).

About this clone: It is likely a read error: a sequence one base away is far more abundant. V usage is TRBV5-4 and J usage is TRBJ2-7; maybe TRBD2 (6 bases). Trimming removed 4 bases from V and 0 bases from J, with 26 bases in between. The germline V gene encodes CDR1 SGHNT and CDR2 YYREEE (reference sequence). The CDR3 length is 19 residues. The CDR3 nucleotides are TGTGCCAGCAGCCAAGAGCCGGGAGCGGGCGCCCTGAGCTCCTACGAGCAGTACTTC. Translation gives CASSQEPGAGALSSYEQYF.

This clone is hyperexpanded within its sample. The chain has TRBV4-1 and TRBJ1-2; the D is unclear. Trimming removed 0 bases at V and 3 bases at J, with 14 bases between. The CDR3 length is 16 residues. Germline assignment: CDR1 MGHRA and CDR2 YSYEKL. CDR3 DNA sequence: TGCGCCAGCAGCCAAGATCCCCCAGACTTGGACTATGGCTACACCTTC. Translation: CASSQDPPDLDYGYTF.

This rearrangement joins TRBV5-6 to TRBJ2-7; D is perhaps TRBD2 (6 bases). This CDR3 is 16 amino acids long. V gave up 3 bases and J gave up 3 bases, with 19 bases separating them. Per the germline V gene, CDR1 is SGHDT and CDR2 is YYEEEE. The CDR3 reads CASSSPRSGLFYEQYF. Written as DNA, the CDR3 is TGTGCCAGCAGCTCGCCCAGGAGCGGGCTATTCTACGAGCAGTACTTC.

The chain carries TRBV9 and TRBJ2-2; 10 bases align to TRBD2. In germline, CDR1 is SGDLS, CDR2 YYNGEE. Trimming at V came to 0 bases and at J to 4 bases, leaving 3 bases not matched to a gene. The CDR3 covers 16 residues. The DNA for the CDR3 is TGTGCCAGCAGCGTAGGGTCTAGCGGGGGCACCGGGGAGCTGTTTTTT. The encoded protein is CASSVGSSGGTGELFF.

This chain links TRBV10-3 with TRBJ2-2, with TRBD2 identical over 8 bases. The CDR3 extends over 17 amino acids. The junction had 4 bases not matched to a gene; V was cut back by 0 bases and J by 1 base. Germline V gives CDR1 ENHRY, CDR2 SYGVKD. CDR3 region: CAISESALAGNTGELFF. Written as DNA, the CDR3 is TGTGCCATCAGTGAGTCAGCGCTAGCGGGGAACACCGGGGAGCTGTTTTTT.

This chain connects TRBV6-5 to TRBJ2-7, with 8 bases matching TRBD2. Losses at the gene ends were 6 bases for V and 6 bases for J; bases not matched to a gene: 4. The germline V gene encodes CDR1 MNHEY and CDR2 SVGAGI. The CDR3 sequence is 12 residues long. CDR3 amino acids: CASSPGGGEQYF. CDR3 nucleotides: TGTGCCAGCAGCCCGGGGGGGGGCGAGCAGTACTTC.

V is TRBV5-1 and J is TRBJ2-3; D is perhaps TRBD2 (5 bases). Trimming left V 4 bases short and J 6 bases short, with 15 bases between. Germline CDR1 SGHRS, CDR2 YFSETQ. This CDR3 is built from 14 residues. CDR3 residues: CASSHYGGGDTQYF. CDR3 DNA sequence: TGCGCCAGCAGCCACTACGGAGGTGGCGATACGCAGTATTTT. Full variable domain (missing parts from reference TRBV5-1 and TRBJ2-3): KAGVTQTPRYLIKTRGQQVTLSCSPISGHRSVSWYQQTPGQGLQFLFEYFSETQRNKGNFPGRFSGRQFSNSRSEMNVSTLELGDSALYLCASSHYGGGDTQYFGPGTRLTVL.